The entry that follows covers one T cell receptor (beta chain) sequence. This clonotype was counted between two and nine times. The target of this receptor is not known. Nothing much larger sits one base from this clone, and base qualities are not available. The sample is drawn from a study of yellow fever vaccine responses in identical twins (dated by TCRdb to the late 2010s). With respect to the entire study: Focusing on identical twins, the study followed the T cell clones that responded to the vaccine, and did so with precision. Summary of the overall study and its limitations: According to the authors, in identical twins the way T cells responded to vaccination appeared partly convergent and partly personalized.

From its cysteine to its phenylalanine, the CDR3 spans 15 amino acids. Just the 45-base CDR3 DNA is kept, in frame starting at base 1. The V end gives up 0 bases and the J end 6 bases, leaving 2 bases in the junction not matched to a gene. CDR1 and CDR2 were assigned from the germline V gene as MRHNA and SNTAGT. Receptor libraries were prepared by RT-PCR. The listed sequencing device is Illumina HiSeq 2500. In-frame beta chains were kept once TCRdb had trimmed the public reads at Q25 with fastp and called clones with MiXCR. CDR3 protein sequences are deduplicated, and each keeps its most common genes and DNA. In all, the sample holds approximately 32,000 distinct CDR3 sequences, and 45% to 65% of those were seen once. 4.5% to 5% of the sample is taken by the ten largest.

The clonotype was recovered from a woman aged 18-29 years who received the yellow fever vaccine. Donor details come from another sample of the same person, matched by shared clones. The rearrangement joined TRBV6-4 to TRBJ2-1; 10 nucleotides in the junction match TRBD2. The sample consisted of T cells from blood (PBMCs), unsorted or a sorted subset (not recorded which), taken before or after yellow fever vaccination (not recorded which). The DNA sequence follows: TGTGCCAGCAGTGACTCGAGCGGGGGGGCCAATGAGCAGTTCTTC. Its protein product is CASSDSSGGANEQFF.